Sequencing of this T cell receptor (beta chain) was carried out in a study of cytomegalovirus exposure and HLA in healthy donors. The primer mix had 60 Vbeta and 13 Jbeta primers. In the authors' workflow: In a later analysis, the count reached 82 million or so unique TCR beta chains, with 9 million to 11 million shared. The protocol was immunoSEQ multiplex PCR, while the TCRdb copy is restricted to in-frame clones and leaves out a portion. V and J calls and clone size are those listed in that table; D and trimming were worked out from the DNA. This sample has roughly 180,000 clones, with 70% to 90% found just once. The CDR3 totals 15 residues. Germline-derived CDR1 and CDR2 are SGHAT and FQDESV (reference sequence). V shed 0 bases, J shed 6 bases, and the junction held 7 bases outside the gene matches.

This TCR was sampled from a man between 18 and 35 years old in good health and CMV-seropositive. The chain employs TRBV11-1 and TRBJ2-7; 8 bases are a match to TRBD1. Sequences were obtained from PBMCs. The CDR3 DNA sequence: TGTGCCAGCAGCTTAGCGCTAGGACAGGGTGCCGAGCAGTACTTC. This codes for CASSLALGQGAEQYF.